This is a list of T cell receptor beta chains from one sample in a study of T-cell reconstitution after alpha-beta-depleted transplantation in children. TCRdb analysed the PCR reads with MiXCR anew, one entry per CDR3 protein. The sample carries about 300,000 distinct CDR3 sequences, less than 9.5% recorded once. This material consisted of peripheral blood, taken 360 days after TCRalphabeta/CD19-depleted stem cell transplant. These receptors came from a female patient between 2 and 15 years old who had a stem cell transplant for Fanconi anemia, so the T cells may come from the graft donor. The conserved cysteine and the conserved F or W are not part of the CDR3 here.

>TRBV7-2|11
ASRQGENTEAF
>TRBV9|12
ASSVRDWQETQY
>TRBV20-1|14
SAPNLARALDNEQF
>TRBV5-8|14
ASSDYIYREGDEQY
>TRBV6-5|13
ASSYGQAFNSPLH
>TRBV5-1|15
ASSLEPGRRGATEAF
>TRBV15|12
ATSRGGGSQPQH
>TRBV25-1|11
ASSDRGQETQY
>TRBV20-1|12
SAVTSGGPDTQY
>TRBV20-1|14
SARDSGGSSYNEQF
>TRBV5-5|13
ASSFFGSLTYEQY
>TRBV20-1|12
SARELNLGNTIY
>TRBV20-1|12
SAREGTGNSPLH
>TRBV5-1|12
ASSRVGVVYEQY
>TRBV7-9|12
ASSPRRVGYGYT
>TRBV6-6|11
ASSYPGAYGYT
>TRBV28|14
ASSLYRQGRNSPLH
>TRBV20-1|13
SARALGQAAYGYT
>TRBV30|14
AWSGGRDRFTDTQY
>TRBV28|12
ASSPGQGVSGYT
>TRBV27|12
ASSLFPGTDTQY
>TRBV7-9|12
ASSFFGITGELF
>TRBV7-2|14
ASSFGTSGGAGELF
>TRBV6-1|18
ASSVVWVDRGKWDQETQY
>TRBV7-3|13
ASSLSGTSSYEQY
>TRBV19|12
ASSTRHGPEVAF
>TRBV12-3/TRBV12-4|12
ASSESGGNEKLF
>TRBV10-1|13
ASSELSGATGTQY
>TRBV12-3/TRBV12-4|14
ASGPRDRGGPDTQY
>TRBV29-1|12
SVLTDRSPQSQH